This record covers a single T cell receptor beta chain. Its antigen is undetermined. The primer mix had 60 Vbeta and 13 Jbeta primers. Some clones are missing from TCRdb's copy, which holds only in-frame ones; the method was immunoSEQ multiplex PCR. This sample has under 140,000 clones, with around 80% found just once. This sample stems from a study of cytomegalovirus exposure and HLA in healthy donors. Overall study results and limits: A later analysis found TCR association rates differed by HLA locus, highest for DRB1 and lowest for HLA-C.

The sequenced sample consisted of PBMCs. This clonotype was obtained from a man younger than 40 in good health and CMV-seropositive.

The CDR3 DNA sequence: TGTGCCAGCAGCTTAGCGGTAATATGGGCGAGCACTGAAGCTTTCTTT. Translation gives CASSLAVIWASTEAFF. J is TRBJ1-1 and V is TRBV7-8, with D uncertain. The length of the CDR3 is 16 residues. Germline lookup yields CDR1 SGHVS and CDR2 FQNEAQ. Trimming removed 0 bases at V and 4 bases at J, with 15 bases between.